Following are 20 T cell receptor beta chains from one sample sequenced in a study of response to subunit inactivated influenza vaccine. TCRdb redid the calling of the RT-PCR reads with MiXCR, one entry per CDR3 protein. The sample yields 500,000 to 600,000 distinct CDR3 sequences, 10% to 15% seen once. The sample consisted of PBMCs from blood, taken on the day of vaccination. These receptors were collected from a man aged 50 to 60 who received an inactivated influenza vaccine.

This clonotype was counted a few times. The rearrangement uses TRBV27 and TRBJ1-6, with D possibly TRBD1 on 5 matching bases. CDR1 is MNHEY, CDR2 SMNVEV, per germline (reference sequence). The CDR3 has 14 residues. The V end lost 7 bases, the J end lost 10 bases, and 17 bases lay between the germline ends. The CDR3 DNA sequence: TGTGCCAGCAAACTGGAAGGGGACGACTCACCCCTCCACTTT. This translates into CASKLEGDDSPLHF.

The chain is built from TRBV29-1 and TRBJ2-7; D is uncertain. CDR3 length equals 12 residues. Looked up from germline, CDR1 is SQVTM and CDR2 is ANQGSEA. Trimming left V 4 bases short and J 0 bases short, with 7 bases between. CDR3 in amino acids: CSVVPNSYEQYF. CDR3 sequence (DNA): TGCAGCGTTGTTCCCAACTCCTACGAGCAGTACTTC.

The V call is TRBV5-1, the J call TRBJ2-2, with 7 nucleotides matching TRBD1. The CDR3 is made up of 15 amino acids. Germline assignment: CDR1 SGHRS and CDR2 YFSETQ. V shed 4 bases, J shed 3 bases, and the junction held 6 bases outside the gene matches. CDR3 sequence reads: CASSKGTVYTGELFF. The CDR3 coding sequence is TGCGCCAGCAGCAAAGGGACAGTATACACCGGGGAGCTGTTTTTT.

This clonotype was seen a few times. This chain links TRBV5-1 with TRBJ1-1; D possibly corresponds to TRBD1 (5 bases). Trimming removed 2 bases at V and 3 bases at J, with 11 bases between. Germline V gene sequence: CDR1 SGHRS, CDR2 YFSETQ. The CDR3 runs to 14 residues. CDR3 amino acids: CASSLRGQDTEAFF. The CDR3 DNA reads TGCGCCAGCAGCTTAAGGGGCCAAGACACTGAAGCTTTCTTT.

The rearrangement joins TRBV4-3 to TRBJ2-1; D unresolved. Germline CDR1 LGHNA, CDR2 YSLEER. This CDR3 contains 17 residues. V was pared by 2 bases and J by 0 bases, with 14 bases between. The CDR3 sequence is CASSQILAPSSYNEQFF. CDR3 nucleotides: TGCGCCAGCAGCCAAATATTGGCACCCTCCTCCTACAATGAGCAGTTCTTC.

This clonotype turned up a few times. The chain recombines TRBV4-2 with TRBJ2-7; 7 bases are shared with TRBD2. Germline loops: CDR1 LGHNA, CDR2 YNFKEQ. V lost 3 bases and J lost 6; bases outside the gene matches: 8. This CDR3 spans 14 amino acids. As DNA, the CDR3 is TGTGCCAGCAGCCACGGCGGGAGTATCTTCGAGCAGTACTTC. Its protein is CASSHGGSIFEQYF.

This clonotype was found a few times. V usage is TRBV19 and J usage is TRBJ2-7; 7 bases match TRBD1. Germline values: CDR1 LNHDA, CDR2 SQIVND (reference sequence). The junction had 9 bases not matched to a gene; V was cut back by 5 bases and J by 5 bases. The CDR3 spans 14 residues. The CDR3 loop reads CASSQRQGLHEQYF. CDR3 DNA: TGTGCCAGTAGTCAGCGACAGGGCCTCCACGAGCAGTACTTC. Together with reference TRBV19 and TRBJ2-7, the CDR3 gives the full variable domain: DGGITQSPKYLFRKEGQNVTLSCEQNLNHDAMYWYRQDPGQGLRLIYYSQIVNDFQKGDIAEGYSVSREKKESFPLTVTSAQKNPTAFYLCASSQRQGLHEQYFGPGTRLTVT.

This clonotype was detected a few times. V gene TRBV4-1 combines with J gene TRBJ2-1; no definite D call. The V end was cut by 1 base, the J end by 3 bases, with 13 bases between. CDR3 length equals 16 residues. Germline V gene lookup returns CDR1 MGHRA and CDR2 YSYEKL. The CDR3 spells CASSQVARAFYNEQFF. The CDR3 nucleotides are TGCGCCAGCAGCCAAGTCGCCCGGGCCTTCTACAATGAGCAGTTCTTC.

J is TRBJ1-2 and V is TRBV11-2; D unresolved. This CDR3 region has 14 residues. Trimming took 0 bases from V and 7 from J, leaving 12 bases between them. Germline V gives CDR1 SGHAT, CDR2 FQNNGV. In DNA, the CDR3 is TGTGCCAGCAGCTTAGAGGCGGCAGCGTTTGGCTACACCTTC. Its translation: CASSLEAAAFGYTF.

This clonotype occurred a few times. The chain carries TRBV5-1 and TRBJ2-5; D unclear. Germline V lookup: CDR1 SGHRS, CDR2 YFSETQ. CDR3 size: 14 residues. Trimming cost V 0 bases and J 5 bases, with 11 bases left between them. The CDR3 loop reads CASSLGGTTETQYF. The CDR3 nucleotides are TGCGCCAGCAGCTTGGGTGGTACTACCGAGACCCAGTACTTC.

In its sample, this clonotype was seen a few times. V gene TRBV7-9 combines with J gene TRBJ2-4; TRBD1 aligns across 7 bases. Trimming took 1 base from V and 12 from J; bases not matched to a gene: 3. The CDR3 has 12 amino acids. Germline lookup yields CDR1 SEHNR and CDR2 FQNEAQ (reference sequence). The CDR3 sequence: CASSLEQGTQYF. The CDR3 coding sequence is TGTGCCAGCAGCTTAGAACAGGGGACTCAGTACTTC.

J is TRBJ2-2 and V is TRBV2; 8 bases line up with TRBD1. Germline values: CDR1 SNHLY, CDR2 FYNNEI. With 6 bases clipped from V and 4 bases from J, the junction kept 7 bases outside the gene matches. The CDR3 length is 15 residues. The CDR3 DNA reads as TGTGCCAGCAGGCAGGGGGCGGGAATCACCGGGGAGCTGTTTTTT. This codes for CASRQGAGITGELFF.

The chain combines TRBV19 with TRBJ2-7; possible D gene TRBD1, 6 bases. This CDR3 has 17 amino acids. Looked up from germline, CDR1 is LNHDA and CDR2 is SQIVND (reference sequence). Trimming stripped 4 bases from V and 6 bases from J, with 25 bases between. The CDR3 nucleotides are TGTGCCAGTAGTACTCCCAGATGGGGGCGCGGTAATAGCGAGCAGTACTTC. Amino acid sequence: CASSTPRWGRGNSEQYF.

This clonotype was found a few times. The V and J genes are TRBV7-2 and TRBJ2-3, with 13 bases identical to TRBD2. Germline trimming cut 5 bases from V and 3 bases from J; bases unmatched to any gene: 5. Germline lookup yields CDR1 SGHTA and CDR2 FQGNSA. The CDR3 has 16 amino acids. The CDR3 loop is CASSRTSGSWTDTQYF. The DNA for the CDR3 is TGTGCCAGCAGCAGGACTAGCGGGAGTTGGACAGATACGCAGTATTTT.

The rearrangement links TRBV3-1 to TRBJ2-5; the D is unclear. This CDR3 is 15 amino acids long. Trimming cost V 0 bases and J 5 bases, with 13 bases left between them. Per germline, CDR1 LGHDT and CDR2 YNNKEL (reference sequence). The CDR3: CASSQDPTLGETQYF. The CDR3 nucleotides read TGTGCCAGCAGCCAAGACCCCACCCTAGGGGAGACCCAGTACTTC.

V usage is TRBV4-3 and J usage is TRBJ2-7; D is tentatively TRBD1 or TRBD2 (6 bases each). Germline values: CDR1 LGHNA, CDR2 YSLEER. The CDR3 covers 15 residues. Trimming removed 3 bases at V and 6 bases at J, with 18 bases between. CDR3 sequence: CASSQDILQGGEQYF. The DNA of the CDR3 is TGCGCCAGCAGCCAGGATATCCTACAGGGAGGCGAGCAGTACTTC.

In its sample, this clonotype was seen a few times. The chain combines TRBV12-3 or TRBV12-4 with TRBJ2-7, with D possibly TRBD2 on 5 matching bases. The V end was cut by 5 bases, the J end by 0 bases, with 11 bases between. There are 14 residues in the CDR3. The CDR3 DNA is TGTGCCAGCAGTCCCGGACTCCCCTCCTACGAGCAGTACTTC. Translation gives CASSPGLPSYEQYF.

This chain uses TRBV4-3 with TRBJ2-1, with 13 bases identical to TRBD2. The junction had 8 bases not matched to a gene; V was cut back by 0 bases and J by 9 bases. This CDR3 has 17 amino acids. The germline V gene has CDR1 LGHNA and CDR2 YSLEER. The CDR3 spells CASSQDVTSGGAGEQFF. CDR3 coding DNA: TGCGCCAGCAGCCAAGATGTCACTAGCGGGGGGGCCGGTGAGCAGTTCTTC.

CDR3 DNA: TGTGCCAGCAGCGTACAGGGTAGCGGTAAATACAATGAGCAGTTCTTC. It codes for CASSVQGSGKYNEQFF. The chain combines TRBV7-3 with TRBJ2-1, with D perhaps assigned TRBD1 or TRBD2 (6 bases each). Germline V CDR1 and CDR2: SGHTA, FQGTGA. The CDR3 runs to 16 residues. The V gene lost 5 bases and the J gene lost 4 bases, with 18 bases spanning the gap. The full variable domain, its missing parts supplied by reference TRBV7-3 and TRBJ2-1, is GAGVSQTPSNKVTEKGKYVELRCDPISGHTALYWYRQSLGQGPEFLIYFQGTGAADDSGLPNDRFFAVRPEGSVSTLKIQRTERGDSAVYLCASSVQGSGKYNEQFFGPGTRLTVL.

Turning to this clonotype: Sequence at one end of the junction differs from germline and may be a read error. The genes are TRBV12-3 or TRBV12-4 and TRBJ2-4, with 7 bases lining up with TRBD1. The CDR3 has 17 residues. CDR3 loop: CACSPPPGRGAKNIQYF. As DNA, the CDR3 is TGTGCCTGCAGTCCCCCCCCGGGCAGGGGGGCCAAAAACATTCAGTACTTC.